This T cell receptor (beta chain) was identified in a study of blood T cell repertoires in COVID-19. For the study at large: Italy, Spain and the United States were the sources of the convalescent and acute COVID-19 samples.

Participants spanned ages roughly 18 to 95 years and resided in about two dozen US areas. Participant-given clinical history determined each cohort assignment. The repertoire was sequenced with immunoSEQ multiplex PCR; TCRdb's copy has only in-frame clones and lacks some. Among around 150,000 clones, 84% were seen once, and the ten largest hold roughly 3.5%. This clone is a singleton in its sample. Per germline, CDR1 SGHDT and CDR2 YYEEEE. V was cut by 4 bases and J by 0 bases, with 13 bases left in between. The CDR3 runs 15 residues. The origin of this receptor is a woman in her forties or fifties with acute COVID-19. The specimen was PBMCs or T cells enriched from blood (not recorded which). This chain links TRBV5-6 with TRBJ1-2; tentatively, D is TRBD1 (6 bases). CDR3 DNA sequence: TGTGCCAGCAGCCAAGGACAGCGTACTAACTATGGCTACACCTTC. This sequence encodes CASSQGQRTNYGYTF.